Reported below is one T cell receptor (beta chain). Its recognized antigen is unknown. No base-level quality is on record; no much larger clone is a single base apart. This specimen belongs to a study of blood T cell repertoires in COVID-19 (dated by TCRdb to the early 2020s). About the investigation overall: Samples covering the acute and convalescent phases of COVID-19 were provided by collaborators in the United States, Italy and Spain. The prospective study material was composed of cDNA or gDNA derived from T cells, B-cell-depleted T cells, or PBMCs. Subjects who had been exposed to COVID-19, were actively infected with it, or had recovered from it provided the deeply sampled blood TCRbeta repertoires that made up the dataset. The repertoires were released in a freely available public database meant as a resource for research on the immune response to SARS-CoV-2. The samples were drawn from the first 160 participants of the ongoing ImmuneRACE study and from 950 to 1,500 subjects provided by 6 global collaborators. A de-identified subject ID, COVID-19 status, age in years and sex were almost always included in the sample metadata. HLA class I and class II types, where available, came from metadata supplied by the sample provider rather than from assay-based typing. Overall study results and their limits: The amount of clinical and demographic metadata varied by source and participant and was provided uncurated.

Enrolling through a virtual design, the prospective study's participants ranged in age from about 18 to 89 years and lived across 24 United States geographic areas. To assign participants to cohorts, the prospective study relied on clinical history that participants themselves reported in a screening survey and a study questionnaire. For ImmuneRACE Cohort 3, a participant was defined as recovered based on two consecutive negative NP/OP PCR tests, clearance by a healthcare professional, or resolution of symptoms. In the prospective study, mobile phlebotomists collected whole blood, serum and a nasopharyngeal or oropharyngeal swab from each participant. Over a roughly 2-month period, participants in the prospective study had the option of providing additional blood draws and questionnaires. Before DNA extraction, prospective study blood samples were shipped either frozen or at room temperature. TCRbeta CDR3 regions were amplified from genomic DNA using the immunoSEQ Assay, a bias-controlled multiplex PCR. For the original study's pipeline: Within the assay, amplification of reference gene primers was used to estimate how many nucleated cells each sample contained. To quantify the absolute abundance of each unique TCRbeta CDR3 rearrangement, sequence reads were collapsed and filtered. For each sample, productive Simpson clonality was calculated by taking the square root of Simpson's diversity index across productive rearrangements. TCRdb holds this immuneACCESS table with in-frame rearrangements only. Some clones are missing; in checked studies, unresolved V genes explain under half, and the rest has no known cause. That table is the source of V, J and clone size, and D and trimming were worked out from the DNA. In all, the sample holds about 350,000 clones, and about 90% of those were seen once. The top ten clonotypes cover 3% of the sample.

The V end gives up 4 bases and the J end 4 bases, leaving 7 bases in the junction not matched to a gene. The CDR3 contains 15 residues, cysteine and phenylalanine counted. Just the 45-base CDR3 DNA is kept, in frame starting at base 1. CDR1 and CDR2, looked up from the germline V gene, are SGHDT and YYEEEE. The material sequenced was PBMCs or T cells enriched from blood (not recorded which). The clonotype was recovered from a woman aged 30 to 39 who had recovered from COVID-19. In this chain, TRBV5-6 is recombined with TRBJ1-2; 10 central bases correspond to TRBD1. The DNA sequence is given as TGTGCCAGCAGCCTTACTAGGACAGGGGGCTATGGCTACACCTTC. Its protein product is CASSLTRTGGYGYTF.